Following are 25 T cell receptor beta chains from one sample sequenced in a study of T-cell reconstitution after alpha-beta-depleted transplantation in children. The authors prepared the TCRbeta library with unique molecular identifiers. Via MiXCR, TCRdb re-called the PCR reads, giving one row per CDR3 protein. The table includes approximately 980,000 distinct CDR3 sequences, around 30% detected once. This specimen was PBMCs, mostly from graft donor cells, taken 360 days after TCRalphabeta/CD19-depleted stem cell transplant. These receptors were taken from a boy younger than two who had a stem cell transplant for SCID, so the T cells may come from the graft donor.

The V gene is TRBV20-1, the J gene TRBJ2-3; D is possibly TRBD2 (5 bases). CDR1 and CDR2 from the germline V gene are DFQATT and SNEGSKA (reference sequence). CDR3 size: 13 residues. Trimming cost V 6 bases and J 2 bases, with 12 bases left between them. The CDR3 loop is CSARQDFTDTQYF. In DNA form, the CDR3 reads TGCAGTGCCCGTCAGGACTTCACAGATACGCAGTATTTT.

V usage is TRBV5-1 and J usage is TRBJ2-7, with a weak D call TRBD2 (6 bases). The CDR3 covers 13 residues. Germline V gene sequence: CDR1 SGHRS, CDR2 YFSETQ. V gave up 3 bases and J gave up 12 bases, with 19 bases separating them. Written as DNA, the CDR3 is TGCGCCAGCAGCTCCGGCGGGGTAGAGCAGTGGTACTTC. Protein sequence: CASSSGGVEQWYF.

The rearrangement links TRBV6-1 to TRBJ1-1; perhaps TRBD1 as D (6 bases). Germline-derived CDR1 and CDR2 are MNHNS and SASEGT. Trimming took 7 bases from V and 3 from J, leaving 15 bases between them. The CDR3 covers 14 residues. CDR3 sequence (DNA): TGTGCCAGCACCTGGGGGGGGGCCGACACTGAAGCTTTCTTT. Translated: CASTWGGADTEAFF.

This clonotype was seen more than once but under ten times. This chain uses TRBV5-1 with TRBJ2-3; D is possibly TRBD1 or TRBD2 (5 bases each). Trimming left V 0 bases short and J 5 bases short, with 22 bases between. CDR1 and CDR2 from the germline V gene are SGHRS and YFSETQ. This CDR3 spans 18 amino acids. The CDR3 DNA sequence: TGCGCCAGCAGCTTGGGACCCCCGGGAAGGGGTGGACAAGATACGCAGTATTTT. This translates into CASSLGPPGRGGQDTQYF.

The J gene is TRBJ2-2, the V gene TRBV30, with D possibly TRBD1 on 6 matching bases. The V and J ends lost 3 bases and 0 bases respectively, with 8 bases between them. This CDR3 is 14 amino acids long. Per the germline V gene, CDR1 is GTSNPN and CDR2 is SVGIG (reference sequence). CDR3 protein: CAWRQGSNTGELFF. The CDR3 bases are TGTGCCTGGAGACAGGGTTCGAACACCGGGGAGCTGTTTTTT. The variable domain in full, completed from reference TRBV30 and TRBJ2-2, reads SQTIHQWPATLVQPVGSPLSLECTVEGTSNPNLYWYRQAAGRGLQLLFYSVGIGQISSEVPQNLSASRPQDRQFILSSKKLLLSDSGFYLCAWRQGSNTGELFFGEGSRLTVL.

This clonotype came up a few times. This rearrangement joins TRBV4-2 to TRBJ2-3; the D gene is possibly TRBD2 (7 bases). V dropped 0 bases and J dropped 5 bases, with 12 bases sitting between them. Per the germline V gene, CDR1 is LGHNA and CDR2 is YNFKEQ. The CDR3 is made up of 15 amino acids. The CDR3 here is CASSQEWGGGDTQYF. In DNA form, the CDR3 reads TGTGCCAGCAGCCAAGAGTGGGGGGGCGGAGATACGCAGTATTTT.

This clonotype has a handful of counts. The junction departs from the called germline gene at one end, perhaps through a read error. CDR3 amino acids: CSVRQGGNQPQHF. The DNA of the CDR3 is TGCAGTGTTAGACAAGGGGGCAATCAGCCCCAGCATTTT. This chain joins TRBV20-1 and TRBJ1-5, with D possibly being TRBD1 (5 bases). Germline V lookup: CDR1 DFQATT, CDR2 SNEGSKA (reference sequence). The CDR3 spans 13 residues.

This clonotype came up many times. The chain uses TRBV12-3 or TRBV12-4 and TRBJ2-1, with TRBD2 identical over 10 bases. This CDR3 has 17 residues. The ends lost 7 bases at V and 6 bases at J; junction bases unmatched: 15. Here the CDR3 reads CASTHPLGAGGSNEQFF. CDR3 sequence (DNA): TGTGCCAGCACCCACCCCTTGGGAGCGGGGGGGTCCAATGAGCAGTTCTTC.

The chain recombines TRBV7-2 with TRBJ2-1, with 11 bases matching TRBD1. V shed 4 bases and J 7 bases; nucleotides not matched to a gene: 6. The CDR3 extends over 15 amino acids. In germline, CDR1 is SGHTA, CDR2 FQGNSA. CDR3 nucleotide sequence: TGTGCCAGCAGCTCCCGGGACAGGGGGTTTAATGAGCAGTTCTTC. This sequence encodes CASSSRDRGFNEQFF.

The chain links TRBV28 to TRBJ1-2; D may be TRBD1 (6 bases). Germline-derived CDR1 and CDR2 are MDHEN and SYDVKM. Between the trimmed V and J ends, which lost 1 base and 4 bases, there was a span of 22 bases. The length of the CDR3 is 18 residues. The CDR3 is CASSLFVAGDESVYGYTF. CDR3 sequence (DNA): TGTGCCAGCAGTTTATTCGTAGCAGGGGATGAGTCAGTCTATGGCTACACCTTC.

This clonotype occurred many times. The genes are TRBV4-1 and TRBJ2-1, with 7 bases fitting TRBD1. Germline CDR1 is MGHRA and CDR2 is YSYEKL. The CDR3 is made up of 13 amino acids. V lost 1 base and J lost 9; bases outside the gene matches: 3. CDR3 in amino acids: CASSQAGGREQFF. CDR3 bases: TGCGCCAGCAGCCAAGCAGGGGGTCGTGAGCAGTTCTTC.

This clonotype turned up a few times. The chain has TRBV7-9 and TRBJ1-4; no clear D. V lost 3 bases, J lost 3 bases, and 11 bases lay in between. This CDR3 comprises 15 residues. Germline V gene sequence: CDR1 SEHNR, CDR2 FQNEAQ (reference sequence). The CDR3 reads CASSLGLGSNEKLFF. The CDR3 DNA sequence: TGTGCCAGCAGCTTGGGTCTGGGCTCTAATGAAAAACTGTTTTTT.

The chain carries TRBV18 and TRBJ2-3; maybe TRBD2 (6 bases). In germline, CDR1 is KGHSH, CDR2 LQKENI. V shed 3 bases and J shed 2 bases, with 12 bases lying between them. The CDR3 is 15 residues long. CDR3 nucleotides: TGTGCCAGCTCACCCTCTCGCGGGGTCACAGATACGCAGTATTTT. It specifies CASSPSRGVTDTQYF.

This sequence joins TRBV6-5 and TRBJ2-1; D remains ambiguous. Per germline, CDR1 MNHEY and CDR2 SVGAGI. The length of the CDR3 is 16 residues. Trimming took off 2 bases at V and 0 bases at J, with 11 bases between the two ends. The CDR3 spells CASSYASRTSYNEQFF. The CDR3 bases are TGTGCCAGCAGTTACGCCTCACGGACCTCCTACAATGAGCAGTTCTTC.

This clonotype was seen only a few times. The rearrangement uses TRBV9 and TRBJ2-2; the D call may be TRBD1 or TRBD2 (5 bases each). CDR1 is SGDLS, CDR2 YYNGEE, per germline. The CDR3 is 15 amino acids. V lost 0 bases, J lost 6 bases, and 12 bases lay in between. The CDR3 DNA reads TGTGCCAGCAGCGTAGCCCCCAGGGACCCCGGGGAGCTGTTTTTT. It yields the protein CASSVAPRDPGELFF.

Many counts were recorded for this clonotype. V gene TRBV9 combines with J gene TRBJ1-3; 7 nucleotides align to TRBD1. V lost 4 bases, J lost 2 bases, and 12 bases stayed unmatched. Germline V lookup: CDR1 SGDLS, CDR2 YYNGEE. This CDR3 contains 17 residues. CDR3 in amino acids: CASSYTATGLAGNTIYF. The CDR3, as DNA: TGTGCCAGCAGCTACACGGCGACAGGGCTCGCTGGAAACACCATATATTTT.

DNA of the CDR3: TGCGCCAGCAGCTTGGCTCGGGGAGTCGTGTCAGATACGCAGTATTTT. Amino acids: CASSLARGVVSDTQYF. The chain combines TRBV5-1 with TRBJ2-3; D is perhaps TRBD2 (5 bases). Looked up from germline, CDR1 is SGHRS and CDR2 is YFSETQ. Trimming cost V 0 bases and J 4 bases, with 15 bases left between them. The CDR3 has 16 amino acids.

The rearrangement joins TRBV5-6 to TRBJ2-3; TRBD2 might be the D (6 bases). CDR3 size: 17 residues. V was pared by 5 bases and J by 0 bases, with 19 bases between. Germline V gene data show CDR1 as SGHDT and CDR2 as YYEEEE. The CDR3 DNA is TGTGCCAGCAGTGGAACGTTCGGGACTGCTAGCACAGATACGCAGTATTTT. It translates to CASSGTFGTASTDTQYF. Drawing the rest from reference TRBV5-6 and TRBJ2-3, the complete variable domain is DAGVTQSPTHLIKTRGQQVTLRCSPKSGHDTVSWYQQALGQGPQFIFQYYEEEERQRGNFPDRFSGHQFPNYSSELNVNALLLGDSALYLCASSGTFGTASTDTQYFGPGTRLTVL.

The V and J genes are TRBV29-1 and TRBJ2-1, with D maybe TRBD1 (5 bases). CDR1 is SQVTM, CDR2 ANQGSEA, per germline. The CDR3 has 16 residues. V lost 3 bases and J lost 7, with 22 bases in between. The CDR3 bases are TGCAGCGTTGATCTGCCAGGTCAGGGCCTTAGAAATGAGCAGTTCTTC. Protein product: CSVDLPGQGLRNEQFF.

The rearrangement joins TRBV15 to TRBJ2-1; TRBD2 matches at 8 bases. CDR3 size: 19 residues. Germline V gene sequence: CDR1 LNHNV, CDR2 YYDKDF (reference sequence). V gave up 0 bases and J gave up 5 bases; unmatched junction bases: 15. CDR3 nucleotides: TGTGCCACCAGCAGAGATACTCCGGGGGGGAGGGGACTGAACAATGAGCAGTTCTTC. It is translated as CATSRDTPGGRGLNNEQFF.

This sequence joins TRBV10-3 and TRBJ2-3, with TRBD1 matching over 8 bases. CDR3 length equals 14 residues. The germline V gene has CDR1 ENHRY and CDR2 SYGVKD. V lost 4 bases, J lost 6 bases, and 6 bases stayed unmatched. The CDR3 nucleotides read TGTGCCATCAGTGTTTCAGGGGGCGAGGATACGCAGTATTTT. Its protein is CAISVSGGEDTQYF.

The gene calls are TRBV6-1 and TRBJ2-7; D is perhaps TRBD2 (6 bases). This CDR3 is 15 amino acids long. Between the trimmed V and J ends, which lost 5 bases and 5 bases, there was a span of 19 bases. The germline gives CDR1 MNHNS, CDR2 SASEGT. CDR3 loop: CASSLIGTPKNEQYF. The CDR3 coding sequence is TGTGCCAGCAGTCTCATCGGGACTCCTAAAAACGAGCAGTACTTC.

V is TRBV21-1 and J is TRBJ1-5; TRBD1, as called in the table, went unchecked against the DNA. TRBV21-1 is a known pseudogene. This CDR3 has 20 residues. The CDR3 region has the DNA TGTGCCAGCATCCGGGGGAAACGGGGTTATCGGGCCTATAGCAATCAGCCCCAGCATTTT. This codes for CASIRGKRGYRAYSNQPQHF.

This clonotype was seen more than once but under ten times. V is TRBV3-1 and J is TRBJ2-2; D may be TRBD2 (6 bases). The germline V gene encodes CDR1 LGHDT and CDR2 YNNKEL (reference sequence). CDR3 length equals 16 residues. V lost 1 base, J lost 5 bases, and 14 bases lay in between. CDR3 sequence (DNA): TGTGCCAGCAGCCAAGTACGGAGGGCGGGGACCGGGGAGCTGTTTTTT. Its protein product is CASSQVRRAGTGELFF.

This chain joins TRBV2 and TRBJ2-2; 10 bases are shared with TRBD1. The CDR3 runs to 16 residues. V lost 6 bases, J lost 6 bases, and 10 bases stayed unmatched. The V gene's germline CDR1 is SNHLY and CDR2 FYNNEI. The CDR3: CASRTKAGTGAGELFF. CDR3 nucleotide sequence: TGTGCCAGCAGGACAAAAGCCGGGACAGGGGCCGGGGAGCTGTTTTTT.